This T cell receptor (beta chain) was identified during a study of blood T cells in healthy people across ages. PCR was performed a second time for roughly 6 to 12 cycles using a sample-barcoded 5' primer and a J-beta primer mix. TCRdb processed the 5' RACE reads anew with MiXCR; each CDR3 protein has one entry. In the table there are under 1,000,000 distinct CDR3 sequences, under 40% of which are singletons. V lost 8 bases to trimming and J lost 1 base, with 13 bases between them. The germline V gene encodes CDR1 KGHSH and CDR2 LQKENI. CDR3 size: 14 residues. This clonotype was recorded at least ten times.

The clonotype comes from a man younger than 35 in good health. J is TRBJ2-3 and V is TRBV18; no definite D call. What was sequenced was blood. CDR3 amino acids: CASSPPSGTDTQYF. The DNA for the CDR3 is TGTGCCAGCAGCCCCCCATCGGGCACAGATACGCAGTATTTT.